A selection of T cell receptor beta chains follows, all from one sample in a study of cytomegalovirus exposure and HLA in healthy donors. Repertoires were generated with immunoSEQ multiplex PCR, while TCRdb's copy carries only in-frame clones and drops some. Here the sample spans 140,000 to 150,000 clones, approximately 70% being singletons. Specimen: PBMCs. All receptors derive from a woman in her sixties in good health and CMV-seronegative. CDR3s include the opening cysteine and the closing phenylalanine or tryptophan. A D gene is named only where the DNA matches it firmly. For some rows the clone size is stated as once, few or many, or as a class when expanded; others skip it.

J: TRBJ2-3
D: TRBD2
V: TRBV5-1
size: -
DNA: TGCGCCAGCAGCTCTAGCGGGGACTTTCCTAGCACAGATACGCAGTATTTT
CDR3: CASSSSGDFPSTDTQYF

J: TRBJ2-2
D: TRBD2
V: TRBV7-8
size: -
DNA: TGTGCCACCAGGGGTGCGGGAGGTGTAGGCTACCGGGAGCTGTTTTTT
CDR3: CATRGAGGVGYRELFF

J: TRBJ1-1
D: -
V: TRBV18
size: -
DNA: TGTGCCAGCTCACTGGACAGAGACACTGAAGCTTTCTTT
CDR3: CASSLDRDTEAFF

J: TRBJ1-5
D: -
V: TRBV6-1
size: -
DNA: TGTGCCAGCAGTCCGACAGATAGCAATCAGCCCCAGCATTTT
CDR3: CASSPTDSNQPQHF

J: TRBJ2-1
D: -
V: TRBV5-4
size: -
DNA: TGTGCCAGCAGCTTGGTGGGCAACAATGAGCAGTTCTTC
CDR3: CASSLVGNNEQFF

J: TRBJ1-5
D: -
V: TRBV6-1
size: -
DNA: TGTGCCAGCCTTCAGACAGGCAATCAGCCCCAGCATTTT
CDR3: CASLQTGNQPQHF

J: TRBJ2-7
D: TRBD2
V: TRBV11-2
size: -
DNA: TGTGCCAGCAGCTACTCTAGCGGGAGCTACGAGCAGTACTTC
CDR3: CASSYSSGSYEQYF

J: TRBJ2-3
D: TRBD2
V: TRBV7-2
size: -
DNA: TGTGCCAGCAGCCCCACTAGCGCCCGCACAGATACGCAGTATTTT
CDR3: CASSPTSARTDTQYF

J: TRBJ1-2
D: TRBD1
V: TRBV18
size: -
DNA: TGTGCCAGCTCATCCCCGGGACAGGGGGATGGCTACACCTTC
CDR3: CASSSPGQGDGYTF

J: TRBJ1-2
D: -
V: TRBV20-1
size: -
DNA: TGCAGTGCTAGACAGGCGGGAGGCTACACCTTC
CDR3: CSARQAGGYTF

J: TRBJ1-1
D: -
V: TRBV9
size: -
DNA: TGTGCCAGCAACTTACAGGGCTGGGGGACTGAAGCTTTCTTT
CDR3: CASNLQGWGTEAFF

J: TRBJ2-2
D: -
V: TRBV7-2
size: -
DNA: TGTGCCAGCCGCGGGTTTTCCAACACCGGGGAGCTGTTTTTT
CDR3: CASRGFSNTGELFF

J: TRBJ2-1
D: -
V: TRBV19
size: -
DNA: TGTGCCAGTACCCCACCGGGGAGGCAGCTGAATGAGCAGTTCTTC
CDR3: CASTPPGRQLNEQFF

J: TRBJ1-1
D: TRBD1
V: TRBV19
size: few
DNA: TGTGCCAGTAGGTCCGGGACAGGGGGCAAAGCTTTCTTT
CDR3: CASRSGTGGKAFF

J: TRBJ2-1
D: TRBD1
V: TRBV6-5
size: once
DNA: TGTGCCAGCGGGAACAGGGGGTTCAATGAGCAGTTCTTC
CDR3: CASGNRGFNEQFF

J: TRBJ2-1
D: TRBD1
V: TRBV4-3
size: -
DNA: TGCGCCAGCAGCCAAGGGGACAGGAGCTCCTACAATGAGCAGTTCTTC
CDR3: CASSQGDRSSYNEQFF

J: TRBJ1-6
D: -
V: TRBV9
size: -
DNA: TGTGCCAGCAGCGTGAGGGGGTTAAATTCACCCCTCCACTTT
CDR3: CASSVRGLNSPLHF

J: TRBJ2-7
D: TRBD1
V: TRBV7-2
size: few
DNA: TGTGCCAGCAGCCCGCGACAGGGGTACTCCTACGAGCAGTACTTC
CDR3: CASSPRQGYSYEQYF

J: TRBJ2-3
D: -
V: TRBV5-1
size: -
DNA: TGCGCCAGCAGCGATGCCCGGACAGATACGCAGTATTTT
CDR3: CASSDARTDTQYF

J: TRBJ1-5
D: TRBD1
V: TRBV7-8
size: -
DNA: TGTGCCAGCAGCTTAGGGGGACAGAGCTATCAGCCCCAGCATTTT
CDR3: CASSLGGQSYQPQHF

J: TRBJ1-5
D: TRBD1
V: TRBV6-1
size: -
DNA: TGTGCCAGCGCAACCGGACAGGGGGCCCATCAGCCCCAGCATTTT
CDR3: CASATGQGAHQPQHF

J: TRBJ2-7
D: TRBD1
V: TRBV7-2
size: -
DNA: TGTGCCAGCAGCTTAGTCAGGGGGCGTGAGCAGTACTTC
CDR3: CASSLVRGREQYF

J: TRBJ2-2
D: -
V: TRBV9
size: few
DNA: TGTGCCAGCAGCGTAGGGGCCGCGCGCGTCCCCGGGGAGCTGTTTTTT
CDR3: CASSVGAARVPGELFF

J: TRBJ2-7
D: -
V: TRBV9
size: -
DNA: TGTGCCAGCAGCGTAGACGCGGCGGGGGAGCAGTACTTC
CDR3: CASSVDAAGEQYF

J: TRBJ1-5
D: TRBD1
V: TRBV7-8
size: -
DNA: TGTGCCAGCAGCTTCCCGGGACAGAATCAGCCCCAGCATTTT
CDR3: CASSFPGQNQPQHF

J: TRBJ1-1
D: TRBD1
V: TRBV19
size: few
DNA: TGTGCCAGTACTCCCGGACAGGTGAACACTGAAGCTTTCTTT
CDR3: CASTPGQVNTEAFF

J: TRBJ1-2
D: -
V: TRBV5-4
size: -
DNA: TGTGCCAGCAGCCCACTCGGCATAGGGCGGAGGGGCTACACCTTC
CDR3: CASSPLGIGRRGYTF

J: TRBJ1-1
D: TRBD1
V: TRBV5-5
size: -
DNA: TGTGCCAGCAGCTTGGACTCGGACAGGGGGCTTATGAACACTGAAGCTTTCTTT
CDR3: CASSLDSDRGLMNTEAFF